These T cell receptor beta chains were read from a single sample in a study of blood T cells in healthy people across ages. MiXCR was run by TCRdb on the 5' RACE reads, yielding one entry per CDR3 protein. Of nearly 800,000 distinct CDR3 sequences in the sample, about 56% are singletons; the top ten hold 25% to 30%. The sequencing sample was made of blood. These receptor sequences come from a man aged 35-49 years in good health. Both conserved end residues are part of each CDR3. The D gene is left open where the match is weak. Part of the rows lack a size; the others show once, few, many or a class for expanded clones.

14,TRBJ1-6,.,TRBV7-8,TRBD1,TGTGCCAGCAGCCGGGACAGACTACCTAGCCCCCTCCACTTT,CASSRDRLPSPLHF
18,TRBJ2-1,.,TRBV11-2,TRBD2,TGTGCCAGCAGCCCCCCCTCTTTGCTTAGCGGGGGGGTGGATGAGCAGTTCTTC,CASSPPSLLSGGVDEQFF
16,TRBJ2-7,few,TRBV7-2,.,TGTGCCAGCAGCTTAGTGGCCAGTCAGACTTCCTACGAGCAGTACTTC,CASSLVASQTSYEQYF
13,TRBJ2-4,.,TRBV20-1,TRBD2,TGCAGTGCTAGTAGCGGGAGGGGAAACATTCAGTACTTC,CSASSGRGNIQYF
14,TRBJ1-1,.,TRBV4-2,.,TGTGCCAGCAGCCAGCCTGGTCTTGGCGCTGAAGCTTTCTTT,CASSQPGLGAEAFF
11,TRBJ2-3,few,TRBV20-1,.,TGCAGTGTCTTATCAGGGACTGATCCGTATTTT,CSVLSGTDPYF
16,TRBJ2-1,.,TRBV20-1,TRBD2,TGCAGTGCGCGTTCGAGCGGGGGGGTCCGATACAATGAGCAGTTCTTC,CSARSSGGVRYNEQFF
19,TRBJ2-7,few,TRBV12-3/TRBV12-4,.,TGTGCCAGCAGTTTAGGTCCCCAGGGTGGCGGGCCCATCTCCTACGAGCAGTACTTC,CASSLGPQGGGPISYEQYF
14,TRBJ1-2,few,TRBV5-1,TRBD1,TGCGCCAGCAGCACTGGACAGGGGGATTCTGGCTACACCTTC,CASSTGQGDSGYTF
12,TRBJ1-2,few,TRBV14,.,TGTGCCAGCAGCCAAGTTTTCACTGGCTACACCTTC,CASSQVFTGYTF
12,TRBJ2-7,few,TRBV6-2/TRBV6-3,.,TGTGCCAGCAGTTACTCACCCTACGAGCAGTACTTC,CASSYSPYEQYF
15,TRBJ1-1,.,TRBV20-1,TRBD1,TGCAGTGCTAGGACGATAACCGGGACAGGGAGCGAAGCTTTCTTT,CSARTITGTGSEAFF
14,TRBJ2-5,.,TRBV5-1,TRBD1,TGCGCCAGCTCCGGGACAGCCCTCAACAATGAGCAGTACTTC,CASSGTALNNEQYF
15,TRBJ1-2,.,TRBV5-5,TRBD1,TGTGCCAGCAGCTTAGACAGGGGGAGAGACTATGGCTACACCTTC,CASSLDRGRDYGYTF
15,TRBJ2-7,.,TRBV7-3,TRBD1,TGTGCCAGCAGCTTAGGGAACCCCGGGACAGGGGTTCAGTACTTC,CASSLGNPGTGVQYF
15,TRBJ1-2,.,TRBV7-9,TRBD1,TGTGCCAGCAGCCAACGCGGACAGGGATACTATGGCTACACCTTC,CASSQRGQGYYGYTF
13,TRBJ1-5,.,TRBV28,.,TGTGCCAGCCGGTGGAGCAGCGATCAACCCCAGCATTTT,CASRWSSDQPQHF
18,TRBJ2-3,.,TRBV5-1,.,TGCGCCAGCAGCTCAACGGGAGAGCAGGGCTGGGAGACAGATACGCAGTATTTT,CASSSTGEQGWETDTQYF
17,TRBJ2-1,.,TRBV6-1,.,TGTGCCAGCAGCCGTCCCGGGACGGAGAGCTCCTACAATGAGCAGTTCTTC,CASSRPGTESSYNEQFF
15,TRBJ2-6,.,TRBV11-1,.,TGTGCCAGCAGCGTCTCATCTACTGGGGCCAACGTCCTGACTTTC,CASSVSSTGANVLTF
15,TRBJ2-7,few,TRBV10-3,.,TGTGCCATCAGTGAGTCGGTGGGATCTACCTACGAGCAGTACTTC,CAISESVGSTYEQYF
15,TRBJ2-1,once,TRBV4-3,TRBD2,TGCGCCAGCAGCCAGAGGCTAGCGGGAGTTGAAGAGCAGTTCTTC,CASSQRLAGVEEQFF
13,TRBJ1-5,.,TRBV28,.,TGTGCCAGCAGTGGGGGGGGTGTACAGCCCCAGCATTTT,CASSGGGVQPQHF
12,TRBJ2-4,.,TRBV7-9,.,TGTGCCAGCAGCTTACAGGGCTCGAAGCAGTACTTC,CASSLQGSKQYF
13,TRBJ2-1,.,TRBV10-3,.,TGTGCCATCTCCTACGGGGGTGGGGAGACCCAGTTCTTC,CAISYGGGETQFF
15,TRBJ2-7,.,TRBV12-5,.,TGTGCTAGTGGTAAAAACCAGGGTGCAACCTACGAGCAGTACTTC,CASGKNQGATYEQYF
16,TRBJ2-3,.,TRBV28,TRBD2,TGTGCCAGCAGTTTCCTTATAGCGGGCGGGGGAGGAACGCAGTATTTT,CASSFLIAGGGGTQYF
19,TRBJ1-2,.,TRBV6-1,TRBD1,TGTGCCAGCAGCCGCCCGACGAGACAGGGTTTCTTATATACAGGTGGCTACACCTTC,CASSRPTRQGFLYTGGYTF
15,TRBJ2-3,.,TRBV20-1,TRBD1,TGCAGTGCTAGTAAGGACAGGGGGCAGTCAGATACGCAGTATTTT,CSASKDRGQSDTQYF